Listed below are T cell receptor beta chains from one sample, sequenced in a study of control samples from healthy donors and cancer patients. Only in-frame clones appear in the TCRdb table, and some are missing; sequencing was by immunoSEQ multiplex PCR. The data show about 150,000 clones, 89% seen once. The specimen sequenced was blood. These receptors all come from a man in his thirties or forties in good health. The CDR3 runs from the conserved cysteine through the conserved F or W. The D gene is left open where the match is weak. Size is stated for part of the rows, as once, few or many counts, or as a class when the clone is expanded.

clone_size: .; d_call: .; v_call: TRBV7-3; j_call: TRBJ1-1; cdr3_nt: TGTGCCAGCAGCTTAAAAGGGATAGGGACTGAAGCTTTCTTT; cdr3_aa: CASSLKGIGTEAFF
clone_size: few; d_call: TRBD2; v_call: TRBV15; j_call: TRBJ2-7; cdr3_nt: TGTGCCACCAGCAGTGTAGCGGGCTCCTACGAGCAGTACTTC; cdr3_aa: CATSSVAGSYEQYF
clone_size: few; d_call: TRBD1; v_call: TRBV10-3; j_call: TRBJ1-1; cdr3_nt: TGTGCCATCAAGAAACAGGGGGCGAACACTGAAGCTTTCTTT; cdr3_aa: CAIKKQGANTEAFF
clone_size: .; d_call: TRBD2; v_call: TRBV7-8; j_call: TRBJ2-3; cdr3_nt: TGTGCCAGCAGCTTGGCGGGACTAGATGCAGATACGCAGTATTTT; cdr3_aa: CASSLAGLDADTQYF
clone_size: .; d_call: TRBD1; v_call: TRBV9; j_call: TRBJ1-2; cdr3_nt: TGTGCCAGCAGCAACCGGGACAGGGATAGCGGCTACACCTTC; cdr3_aa: CASSNRDRDSGYTF
clone_size: many; d_call: TRBD2; v_call: TRBV19; j_call: TRBJ2-5; cdr3_nt: TGTGCCAGTACCCCGGGACTATACGGAGAGACCCAGTACTTC; cdr3_aa: CASTPGLYGETQYF
clone_size: .; d_call: TRBD1; v_call: TRBV9; j_call: TRBJ1-2; cdr3_nt: TGTGCCAGCAGCCCAGGACAGGGGAACTATGGCTACACCTTC; cdr3_aa: CASSPGQGNYGYTF
clone_size: .; d_call: .; v_call: TRBV2; j_call: TRBJ1-1; cdr3_nt: TGTGCCACCTCACCGAATGGTATAGCTGAAGCTTTCTTT; cdr3_aa: CATSPNGIAEAFF
clone_size: once; d_call: .; v_call: TRBV27; j_call: TRBJ1-1; cdr3_nt: TGTGCCAGCAGTGTCTCTCTCTCAGGGACTGAAGCTTTCTTT; cdr3_aa: CASSVSLSGTEAFF
clone_size: .; d_call: TRBD1; v_call: TRBV4-3; j_call: TRBJ2-7; cdr3_nt: TGCGCCAGCAGCCATCCGGGACAGGGGGTTTACGAGCAGTACTTC; cdr3_aa: CASSHPGQGVYEQYF
clone_size: .; d_call: .; v_call: TRBV7-3; j_call: TRBJ1-1; cdr3_nt: TGTGCCAGCAGCTTAACGCGGACAGACAACACTGAAGCTTTCTTT; cdr3_aa: CASSLTRTDNTEAFF
clone_size: .; d_call: .; v_call: TRBV18; j_call: TRBJ2-5; cdr3_nt: TGTGCCAGCTCACGCCAGGGGGGTGAGACCCAGTACTTC; cdr3_aa: CASSRQGGETQYF
clone_size: .; d_call: TRBD2; v_call: TRBV7-2; j_call: TRBJ2-3; cdr3_nt: TGTGCCAGCCCAGCCGCGGGGGGACGCACAGATACGCAGTATTTT; cdr3_aa: CASPAAGGRTDTQYF
clone_size: .; d_call: TRBD1; v_call: TRBV6-5; j_call: TRBJ2-2; cdr3_nt: TGTGCCAGCAGTTACTCCACGACAGGGGCCGGGGAGCTGTTTTTT; cdr3_aa: CASSYSTTGAGELFF
clone_size: .; d_call: .; v_call: TRBV27; j_call: TRBJ2-5; cdr3_nt: TGTGCCAGCAGTTTTAGGAATTCTGGTACCCAGTACTTC; cdr3_aa: CASSFRNSGTQYF
clone_size: .; d_call: TRBD2; v_call: TRBV29-1; j_call: TRBJ2-2; cdr3_nt: TGCAGCGTGGGGAGGGATTACAACACCGGGGAGCTGTTTTTT; cdr3_aa: CSVGRDYNTGELFF
clone_size: .; d_call: TRBD1; v_call: TRBV6-5; j_call: TRBJ2-7; cdr3_nt: TGTGCCAGCAGTTCTCCACGGGACAGGGACTACGAGCAGTACTTC; cdr3_aa: CASSSPRDRDYEQYF
clone_size: .; d_call: .; v_call: TRBV5-8; j_call: TRBJ1-3; cdr3_nt: TGTGCCAGCAGCTTTGGGGTGTTGGGAAACACCATATATTTT; cdr3_aa: CASSFGVLGNTIYF
clone_size: .; d_call: TRBD2; v_call: TRBV10-3; j_call: TRBJ2-5; cdr3_nt: TGTGCCATCAGTGAGAAGGTTAGCGGGGTCCAAGAGACCCAGTACTTC; cdr3_aa: CAISEKVSGVQETQYF
clone_size: .; d_call: .; v_call: TRBV6-6; j_call: TRBJ1-1; cdr3_nt: TGTGCCAGCAGTCGCGAGAGGGAGTTGAACACTGAAGCTTTCTTT; cdr3_aa: CASSRERELNTEAFF
clone_size: .; d_call: .; v_call: TRBV24-1; j_call: TRBJ2-2; cdr3_nt: TGTGCCACCAGTGATCGGCGATGGGACACCGGGGAGCTGTTTTTT; cdr3_aa: CATSDRRWDTGELFF
clone_size: .; d_call: .; v_call: TRBV7-8; j_call: TRBJ1-5; cdr3_nt: TGTGCCAGCAGCCTGCAAAGGATATATCAGCCCCAGCATTTT; cdr3_aa: CASSLQRIYQPQHF
clone_size: .; d_call: .; v_call: TRBV4-3; j_call: TRBJ1-4; cdr3_nt: TGCGCCAGCAGCCAAGATTCCCTGGCAACTAATGAAAAACTGTTTTTT; cdr3_aa: CASSQDSLATNEKLFF
clone_size: once; d_call: .; v_call: TRBV5-4; j_call: TRBJ1-3; cdr3_nt: TGTGCCAGCAGCAGGGGGAGCGGGGCCTCTGGAAACACCATATATTTT; cdr3_aa: CASSRGSGASGNTIYF
clone_size: .; d_call: TRBD1; v_call: TRBV5-1; j_call: TRBJ2-3; cdr3_nt: TGCGCCAGCAGCTTCCGTGGACAGGCCACAGATACGCAGTATTTT; cdr3_aa: CASSFRGQATDTQYF
clone_size: .; d_call: TRBD1; v_call: TRBV19; j_call: TRBJ2-6; cdr3_nt: TGTGCCAGTACGGGACAGGGCGTCATTGTCTCTGGGGCCAACGTCCTGACTTTC; cdr3_aa: CASTGQGVIVSGANVLTF
clone_size: few; d_call: TRBD2; v_call: TRBV6-4; j_call: TRBJ2-2; cdr3_nt: TGTGCCAGCAGTGACTCGACTAGCGGGAACACCGGGGAGCTGTTTTTT; cdr3_aa: CASSDSTSGNTGELFF
clone_size: .; d_call: .; v_call: TRBV30; j_call: TRBJ1-2; cdr3_nt: TGTGCCTGGAGTGGGGGACGGACCGTCAACTATGGCTACACCTTC; cdr3_aa: CAWSGGRTVNYGYTF
clone_size: .; d_call: TRBD1; v_call: TRBV7-9; j_call: TRBJ2-2; cdr3_nt: TGTGCCAGCAGCCAATACGACAGGGAGAACACCGGGGAGCTGTTTTTT; cdr3_aa: CASSQYDRENTGELFF
clone_size: .; d_call: .; v_call: TRBV5-8; j_call: TRBJ2-4; cdr3_nt: TGTGCCAGCAGCCTCCTAGGGAACCCGGGCAAGTACTTC; cdr3_aa: CASSLLGNPGKYF
clone_size: .; d_call: TRBD1; v_call: TRBV19; j_call: TRBJ2-3; cdr3_nt: TGTGCCAGTAGTATAGATAAAACCGGGACAGGGGGCACAGATACGCAGTATTTT; cdr3_aa: CASSIDKTGTGGTDTQYF
clone_size: .; d_call: TRBD1; v_call: TRBV4-1; j_call: TRBJ1-6; cdr3_nt: TGCGCCAGCAGCCCTTCGACAGGGTATAATTCACCCCTCCACTTT; cdr3_aa: CASSPSTGYNSPLHF
clone_size: once; d_call: .; v_call: TRBV7-6; j_call: TRBJ1-2; cdr3_nt: TGTGCCAGCAGCTTAGGGACAGATGGCTACACCTTC; cdr3_aa: CASSLGTDGYTF
clone_size: .; d_call: TRBD2; v_call: TRBV5-8; j_call: TRBJ2-7; cdr3_nt: TGTGCCAGCAGCGGGACTAGCGGGGCGCCGTCCCCCTACGAGCAGTACTTC; cdr3_aa: CASSGTSGAPSPYEQYF
clone_size: .; d_call: .; v_call: TRBV2; j_call: TRBJ2-7; cdr3_nt: TGTGCCAGCCGGAGGGAGCAGGGAGGCCGCGAGCAGTACTTC; cdr3_aa: CASRREQGGREQYF
clone_size: .; d_call: .; v_call: TRBV7-8; j_call: TRBJ2-1; cdr3_nt: TGTGCCAGCAGCAATGGGAGAGTGGGTCATCACAATGAGCAGTTCTTC; cdr3_aa: CASSNGRVGHHNEQFF
clone_size: .; d_call: TRBD1; v_call: TRBV7-9; j_call: TRBJ1-4; cdr3_nt: TGTGCCAGCAGCTTAGTTCTTGGCCCGGACAGGGCGGATGAAAAACTGTTTTTT; cdr3_aa: CASSLVLGPDRADEKLFF
clone_size: .; d_call: .; v_call: TRBV19; j_call: TRBJ1-5; cdr3_nt: TGTGCCAGAATCGGACAGCAGCCATACAATCAGCCCCAGCATTTT; cdr3_aa: CARIGQQPYNQPQHF
clone_size: .; d_call: .; v_call: TRBV7-2; j_call: TRBJ2-1; cdr3_nt: TGTGCCAGCAGCTTATTGCGAAATGAGCAGTTCTTC; cdr3_aa: CASSLLRNEQFF
clone_size: .; d_call: TRBD1; v_call: TRBV4-3; j_call: TRBJ1-1; cdr3_nt: TGCGCCAGCAGCTTACAGGGGCGGACCACTGAAGCTTTCTTT; cdr3_aa: CASSLQGRTTEAFF
clone_size: .; d_call: TRBD1; v_call: TRBV29-1; j_call: TRBJ2-7; cdr3_nt: TGCAGCGTCTCCGGGACAGGGAGTATAGTGGGCGAGCAGTACTTC; cdr3_aa: CSVSGTGSIVGEQYF
clone_size: .; d_call: .; v_call: TRBV6-6; j_call: TRBJ2-1; cdr3_nt: TGTGCCAGCAGTAGAAACAGCAATGAGCAGTTCTTC; cdr3_aa: CASSRNSNEQFF
clone_size: .; d_call: .; v_call: TRBV6-5; j_call: TRBJ1-1; cdr3_nt: TGTGCCAGCAGTCGAGGCAGGGCGAACACTGAAGCTTTCTTT; cdr3_aa: CASSRGRANTEAFF
clone_size: .; d_call: .; v_call: TRBV2; j_call: TRBJ2-1; cdr3_nt: TGTGCCAGCAGTGAAGCGCGCGGGCTAGCCAGTCAGTTCTTC; cdr3_aa: CASSEARGLASQFF
clone_size: .; d_call: TRBD2; v_call: TRBV9; j_call: TRBJ2-1; cdr3_nt: TGTGCCAGCAGCGTTCATCTTGGGGAAGCGGGGAGCTCCTACAATGAGCAGTTCTTC; cdr3_aa: CASSVHLGEAGSSYNEQFF
clone_size: .; d_call: .; v_call: TRBV7-6; j_call: TRBJ2-5; cdr3_nt: TGTGCCAGCAGCTTAGAGGTAGAGACCCAGTACTTC; cdr3_aa: CASSLEVETQYF
clone_size: .; d_call: .; v_call: TRBV29-1; j_call: TRBJ1-2; cdr3_nt: TGCAGCGTTGAAAAAAATCGGGACAACAGTGGCTACACCTTC; cdr3_aa: CSVEKNRDNSGYTF
clone_size: .; d_call: TRBD1; v_call: TRBV2; j_call: TRBJ2-7; cdr3_nt: TGTGCCAGCAGCGCAGGACAGGGGGCAGGTGAGCAGTACTTC; cdr3_aa: CASSAGQGAGEQYF
clone_size: .; d_call: .; v_call: TRBV4-1; j_call: TRBJ2-4; cdr3_nt: TGCGCCAGCAGCCAAGAAACGGGGTTTATAAACATTCAGTACTTC; cdr3_aa: CASSQETGFINIQYF
clone_size: .; d_call: TRBD1; v_call: TRBV5-1; j_call: TRBJ1-4; cdr3_nt: TGCGCCAGCAGCTTGGCCTCAGGGGGGAATGAAAAACTGTTTTTT; cdr3_aa: CASSLASGGNEKLFF
clone_size: .; d_call: TRBD2; v_call: TRBV24-1; j_call: TRBJ2-5; cdr3_nt: TGTGCCACTTCCGGGACTAGCGGGATGTACCAAGAGACCCAGTACTTC; cdr3_aa: CATSGTSGMYQETQYF
clone_size: .; d_call: .; v_call: TRBV5-4; j_call: TRBJ1-2; cdr3_nt: TGTGCCAGCAGCCCGGGAGGGTTCGACTATGGCTACACCTTC; cdr3_aa: CASSPGGFDYGYTF
clone_size: .; d_call: .; v_call: TRBV7-2; j_call: TRBJ2-2; cdr3_nt: TGTGCCAGCAGCATTGTCGACACCGGGGAGCTGTTTTTT; cdr3_aa: CASSIVDTGELFF
clone_size: .; d_call: .; v_call: TRBV21-1; j_call: TRBJ1-4; cdr3_nt: TGTGCCAGCAGCAAAGCGAAGCAGGGCCCCCATATAAATGAAAAACTGTTTTTT; cdr3_aa: CASSKAKQGPHINEKLFF